Presented here are 14 T cell receptor beta chains from one specimen sequenced in a study of control samples from healthy donors and cancer patients. Repertoires were generated with immunoSEQ multiplex PCR, while TCRdb's copy carries only in-frame clones and drops some. The sample holds approximately 100,000 clones, 86% seen once. The sequenced material came from blood. These receptors all come from a man aged 25-45 years in good health.

The chain uses TRBV28 and TRBJ2-7, with D unclear. Germline lookup yields CDR1 MDHEN and CDR2 SYDVKM. This CDR3 is built from 14 residues. V lost 2 bases to trimming and J lost 2 bases, with 10 bases between them. The CDR3, as DNA: TGTGCCAGCAGTTTAAGGCAGGCCACCTACGAGCAGTACTTC. This codes for CASSLRQATYEQYF. Looking up the rest from reference TRBV28 and TRBJ2-7 gives the full variable domain: DVKVTQSSRYLVKRTGEKVFLECVQDMDHENMFWYRQDPGLGLRLIYFSYDVKMKEKGDIPEGYSVSREKKERFSLILESASTNQTSMYLCASSLRQATYEQYFGPGTRLTVT.

The gene calls are TRBV6-5 and TRBJ2-5; no reliable D call. Looked up from germline, CDR1 is MNHEY and CDR2 is SVGAGI. Trimming took 6 bases from V and 5 from J, leaving 19 bases between them. This CDR3 is 15 amino acids long. The CDR3 bases are TGTGCCAGCAGACCCCGTGGAGTCGCTGGGGAGACCCAGTACTTC. Its translation: CASRPRGVAGETQYF.

This clone was counted only a few times. This rearrangement joins TRBV4-1 to TRBJ2-7, with 7 bases that match TRBD2. V was pared by 4 bases and J by 5 bases, with 11 bases of the junction left unmatched. Per germline, CDR1 MGHRA and CDR2 YSYEKL. The CDR3 is 15 amino acids. The CDR3 here is CASSRRTSQAHEQYF. CDR3 coding DNA: TGCGCCAGCAGCCGTAGGACTAGTCAAGCCCACGAGCAGTACTTC.

The genes are TRBV29-1 and TRBJ2-1; D might be TRBD1 (6 bases). Deletions cut 1 base from V and 3 bases from J, with 22 bases between. This CDR3 spans 18 amino acids. Germline V lookup: CDR1 SQVTM, CDR2 ANQGSEA. The CDR3 loop reads CSVEGDNAAPQRYNEQFF. DNA of the CDR3: TGCAGCGTTGAAGGGGACAACGCTGCACCCCAGCGCTACAATGAGCAGTTCTTC.

The rearrangement joins TRBV27 to TRBJ1-1; 10 nucleotides align to TRBD1. Germline V lookup: CDR1 MNHEY, CDR2 SMNVEV (reference sequence). The CDR3 is 13 residues long. Trimming removed 8 bases from V and 4 bases from J; junction bases left unmatched: 4. The CDR3 region is CASGRTGGTEAFF. The CDR3 DNA follows: TGTGCCAGCGGAAGGACAGGGGGCACTGAAGCTTTCTTT.

The chain is built from TRBV6-5 and TRBJ1-3; D is undetermined. Trimming removed 2 bases at V and 0 bases at J, with 8 bases between. The CDR3 consists of 15 residues. Germline CDR1 MNHEY, CDR2 SVGAGI. CDR3 in DNA: TGTGCCAGCAGTTACGTCGGCCTCTCTGGAAACACCATATATTTT. Translating it yields CASSYVGLSGNTIYF.

The chain joins TRBV7-2 to TRBJ2-1; D tentatively reads TRBD1 or TRBD2 (6 bases each). V was clipped by 4 bases and J by 9 bases, with 13 bases between them. Looked up from germline, CDR1 is SGHTA and CDR2 is FQGNSA. The CDR3 length is 13 residues. The CDR3 DNA is TGTGCCAGCAGCTCTTTTAAGGGGGGTGAGCAGTTCTTC. Its protein is CASSSFKGGEQFF.

This clone was observed a few times. The rearrangement joins TRBV7-6 to TRBJ1-1, with 7 bases matching TRBD1. Germline loops: CDR1 SGHVS, CDR2 FNYEAQ. Trimming removed 5 bases from V and 6 bases from J; junction bases left unmatched: 12. This CDR3 has 15 amino acids. The CDR3 protein is CASSLHPTGLAEAFF. In nucleotides, the CDR3 is TGTGCCAGCAGCCTACACCCGACAGGGCTCGCTGAAGCTTTCTTT.

This chain joins TRBV20-1 and TRBJ2-1; D unclear. Trimming removed 6 bases at V and 7 bases at J, with 10 bases between. Per the germline V gene, CDR1 is DFQATT and CDR2 is SNEGSKA (reference sequence). The CDR3 extends over 11 amino acids. As DNA, the CDR3 is TGCAGTGCCCCCCTGGGGAATGAGCAGTTCTTC. Its translation: CSAPLGNEQFF.

The J gene is TRBJ2-2, the V gene TRBV19, with D possibly being TRBD2 (6 bases). Between the trimmed V and J ends, which lost 11 bases and 1 base, there was a span of 17 bases. Germline CDR1 and CDR2: LNHDA and SQIVND (reference sequence). The CDR3 totals 15 residues. CDR3 bases: TGTGCCGGGGATGAGGGACTCAGGAACACCGGGGAGCTGTTTTTT. Encoded protein: CAGDEGLRNTGELFF.

Many counts were recorded for this clone. The V call is TRBV6-1, the J call TRBJ2-3; 12 nucleotides align to TRBD2. Unmatched junction bases numbered 1, after V lost 2 bases and J lost 4 bases. Germline CDR1 reads MNHNS; CDR2 reads SASEGT. CDR3 length equals 15 residues. CDR3 sequence (DNA): TGTGCCAGCAGTGAACTAGCGGGGGGGCCAGATACGCAGTATTTT. Translated: CASSELAGGPDTQYF.

The V gene is TRBV25-1, the J gene TRBJ2-7; D is undetermined. The V gene's germline CDR1 is MGHDK and CDR2 SYGVNS. CDR3 length equals 11 residues. Trimming took 1 base from V and 5 from J, leaving 3 bases between them. For the CDR3, the DNA is TGTGCCAGCAGTGAATCTAACGAGCAGTACGTC. Amino acids: CASSESNEQYV.

The chain is built from TRBV2 and TRBJ2-7, with 7 nucleotides matching TRBD2. CDR3 length: 14 amino acids. V gave up 10 bases and J gave up 1 base; unmatched junction bases: 10. Germline lookup yields CDR1 SNHLY and CDR2 FYNNEI. CDR3 sequence (DNA): TGTGCCATCGTGGGACTATCTGCTTCCTACGAGCAGTACTTC. This translates into CAIVGLSASYEQYF.

The V call is TRBV9, the J call TRBJ1-4; 8 nucleotides line up with TRBD1. CDR3 length: 16 residues. Germline CDR1 SGDLS, CDR2 YYNGEE. Trimming removed 0 bases from V and 2 bases from J; junction bases left unmatched: 3. CDR3 sequence (DNA): TGTGCCAGCAGCGTAGGGACAGGGTCTACTAATGAAAAACTGTTTTTT. Translation gives CASSVGTGSTNEKLFF.